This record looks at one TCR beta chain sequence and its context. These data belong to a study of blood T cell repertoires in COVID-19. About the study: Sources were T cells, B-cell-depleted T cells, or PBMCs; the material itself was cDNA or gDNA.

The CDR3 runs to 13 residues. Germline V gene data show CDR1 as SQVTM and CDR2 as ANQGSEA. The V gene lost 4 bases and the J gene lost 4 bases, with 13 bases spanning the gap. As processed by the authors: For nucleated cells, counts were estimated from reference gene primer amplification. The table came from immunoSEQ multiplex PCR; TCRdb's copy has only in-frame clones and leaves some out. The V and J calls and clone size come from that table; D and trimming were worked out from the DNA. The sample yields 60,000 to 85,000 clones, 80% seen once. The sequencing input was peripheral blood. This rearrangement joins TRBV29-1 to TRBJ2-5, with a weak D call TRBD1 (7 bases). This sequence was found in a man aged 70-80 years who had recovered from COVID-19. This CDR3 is CSVVGGGAETQYF. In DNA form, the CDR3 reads TGCAGCGTTGTAGGAGGGGGCGCAGAGACCCAGTACTTC.